This T cell receptor beta chain was retrieved from a study of long-term antiretroviral therapy in people with HIV. About the research overall: Collection dates of the earliest samples fall about a decade before the 2015 immediate-ART recommendation.

V gave up 3 bases and J gave up 0 bases, with 11 bases separating them. The CDR3 contains 14 residues. The germline CDR1 and CDR2 sequences are GTSNPN and SVGIG (reference sequence). The United States was where all participants with HIV were treated. Each sample contained roughly 0.95-11 million cryopreserved PBMC, thawed before DNA extraction. Findings and limits, study-wide: HIV repertoires spanned narrower CDR3 length ranges than controls.

This clone was picked up a small number of times. What it binds is not known. It was version v3.0 of the immunoSEQ assay that was run at survey level. This table comes from immunoSEQ multiplex PCR, and its TCRdb copy is limited to in-frame clones, with some not included. In the table there are about 33,000 clones, 78% of which are singletons. This rearrangement joins TRBV30 to TRBJ1-2, with a possible D match to TRBD1 (5 bases). This material consisted of unsorted PBMCs, taken 3.1 years after starting antiretroviral therapy. The clonotype was recovered from a woman aged 50 to 65 with HIV. The CDR3 loop is CAWRERTSNYGYTF. Written as DNA, the CDR3 is TGTGCCTGGAGGGAGCGGACATCTAACTATGGCTACACCTTC.